These 31 T cell receptor beta chains were sequenced from one sample in a study of T cell responses to AZD1222 COVID-19 vaccine. The protocol was immunoSEQ multiplex PCR, while the TCRdb copy is restricted to in-frame clones and leaves out a portion. The sample gives 80,000 or so clones, over 60% of which show up once; 25% to 30% is in the top ten. This sample comprised peripheral blood, obtained 28 days after the second dose of the MenACWY control vaccine. The source of these receptors is an adult who received the MenACWY meningococcal vaccine as a control.

The rearrangement uses TRBV6-2 or TRBV6-3 and TRBJ2-2; D tentatively reads TRBD1 or TRBD2 (6 bases each). Trimming pared 0 bases from V and 3 bases from J, leaving 14 bases between. In germline, CDR1 is MNHEY, CDR2 SVGEGT. This CDR3 has 17 amino acids. The CDR3 sequence: CASSYSLERGDTGELFF. DNA for the CDR3: TGTGCCAGCAGTTACTCGCTGGAAAGGGGGGACACCGGGGAGCTGTTTTTT.

The V and J genes are TRBV20-1 and TRBJ2-1; D gene ambiguous. V lost 2 bases and J lost 5, with 4 bases in between. The CDR3 contains 11 residues. Per germline, CDR1 DFQATT and CDR2 SNEGSKA (reference sequence). CDR3 region: CSARRDNEQFF. The CDR3 bases are TGCAGTGCTAGACGGGACAATGAGCAGTTCTTC.

The chain is built from TRBV3-1 (or the pseudogene TRBV3-2) and TRBJ1-1; no clear D gene. Trimming stripped 1 base from V and 6 bases from J, with 9 bases between. The CDR3 extends over 13 amino acids. Germline V gives CDR1 LGHDT, CDR2 YNNKEL (reference sequence). CDR3 bases: TGTGCCAGCAGCCAAGTTGGGTTCGCTGAAGCTTTCTTT. This translates into CASSQVGFAEAFF.

This chain links TRBV7-2 with TRBJ2-1; D remains ambiguous. Trimming stripped 5 bases from V and 7 bases from J, with 6 bases between. Germline values: CDR1 SGHTA, CDR2 FQGNSA. The CDR3 runs to 11 residues. CDR3: CASSRTNEQFF. CDR3 DNA sequence: TGTGCCAGCAGCCGAACGAATGAGCAGTTCTTC.

The CDR3 is CASSPDRVRDLTF. Written as DNA, the CDR3 is TGCGCCAGCAGCCCCGACAGGGTGCGGGATTTAACCTTC. The rearrangement uses TRBV5-1 and TRBJ1-2; 7 bases map to TRBD1. The CDR3 has 13 amino acids. CDR1 and CDR2 (germline): SGHRS, YFSETQ. The junction had 14 bases not matched to a gene; V was cut back by 4 bases and J by 14 bases.

The gene calls are TRBV5-1 and TRBJ2-1; 8 nucleotides line up with TRBD2. CDR1 is SGHRS and CDR2 is YFSETQ in the germline V gene. The CDR3 spans 15 residues. Unmatched junction bases numbered 5, after V lost 3 bases and J lost 3 bases. The CDR3 nucleotides read TGCGCCAGCAGCTCGGGACTAGACAGCTACAATGAGCAGTTCTTC. Amino acids: CASSSGLDSYNEQFF.

The sample holds many counts of this clone. The chain is built from TRBV28 and TRBJ2-7; a possible D gene is TRBD2 (5 bases). In germline, CDR1 is MDHEN, CDR2 SYDVKM. The CDR3 contains 16 residues. Trimming shortened V by 1 base and J by 3 bases, and 16 bases separated the two germline ends. In DNA form, the CDR3 reads TGTGCCAGCAGTTTATTCGGGGTTACTAGACACTACGAGCAGTACTTC. Its protein is CASSLFGVTRHYEQYF.

This sequence joins TRBV3-1 (or the pseudogene TRBV3-2) and TRBJ1-6; 8 bases match TRBD1. V dropped 3 bases and J dropped 9; count of bases not matched to a gene: 1. Germline CDR1 and CDR2: LGHDT and YNNKEL (reference sequence). The CDR3 consists of 13 residues. CDR3 DNA: TGTGCCAGCAGCCAGGACAGGGTTTCACCCCTCCACTTT. Translated, it gives CASSQDRVSPLHF.

The V and J genes are TRBV28 and TRBJ2-1; D is uncertain. Germline CDR1 and CDR2: MDHEN and SYDVKM. The CDR3 totals 17 residues. The germline V and J ends were trimmed by 1 base and 0 bases, with 13 bases remaining between them. The CDR3 is CASSLLHYRSSYNEQFF. The CDR3 DNA reads TGTGCCAGCAGTTTATTACACTACCGGAGCTCCTACAATGAGCAGTTCTTC.

CDR3: CASSMDRGVYGYTF. For the CDR3, the DNA is TGCGCCAGCAGCATGGACAGGGGCGTCTATGGCTACACCTTC. This chain uses TRBV5-1 with TRBJ1-2; the match to TRBD1 covers 9 bases. This CDR3 has 14 amino acids. In germline, CDR1 is SGHRS, CDR2 YFSETQ. The junction had 5 bases not matched to a gene; V was cut back by 4 bases and J by 4 bases. Variable domain in full (rest from reference TRBV5-1 and TRBJ1-2): KAGVTQTPRYLIKTRGQQVTLSCSPISGHRSVSWYQQTPGQGLQFLFEYFSETQRNKGNFPGRFSGRQFSNSRSEMNVSTLELGDSALYLCASSMDRGVYGYTFGSGTRLTVV.

This clone was detected once. This rearrangement joins TRBV11-2 to TRBJ1-1; weak D call: TRBD1 (5 bases). Trimming cost V 1 base and J 4 bases, with 10 bases left between them. The CDR3 loop spans 14 amino acids. CDR1 is SGHAT, CDR2 FQNNGV, per germline. The CDR3 DNA follows: TGTGCCAGCAGCTTAGTCGGGGGGTCCACTGAAGCTTTCTTT. It specifies CASSLVGGSTEAFF.

The chain carries TRBV15 and TRBJ2-7; a possible D gene is TRBD1 (6 bases). Germline loops: CDR1 LNHNV, CDR2 YYDKDF (reference sequence). V was pared by 5 bases and J by 0 bases, with 11 bases between. This CDR3 is built from 14 residues. In nucleotides, the CDR3 is TGTGCCACCAGCGAGGACAGTTTCTCCTACGAGCAGTACTTC. Its translation is CATSEDSFSYEQYF.

The chain couples TRBV6-5 to TRBJ1-1; weak D call: TRBD1 (5 bases). The germline CDR1 and CDR2 sequences are MNHEY and SVGAGI. This CDR3 comprises 15 residues. Between the trimmed V and J ends, which lost 2 bases and 2 bases, there was a span of 12 bases. The CDR3 spells CASSYAGRRNTEAFF. DNA of the CDR3: TGTGCCAGCAGTTACGCGGGACGGAGAAACACTGAAGCTTTCTTT.

This clone was seen once. The V call is TRBV28, the J call TRBJ1-2; tentatively, D is TRBD1 (5 bases). Germline values: CDR1 MDHEN, CDR2 SYDVKM. The CDR3 consists of 14 residues. V was shortened by 8 bases and J by 1 base, with 14 bases between the two germline ends. The CDR3 spells CASGEGRLNYGYTF. The CDR3 DNA reads as TGTGCCAGCGGAGAGGGACGGCTTAACTATGGCTACACCTTC.

In this sample, this clone turned up once. V gene TRBV10-1 combines with J gene TRBJ1-6; D possibly corresponds to TRBD1 (6 bases). The length of the CDR3 is 15 residues. The V end lost 6 bases, the J end lost 6 bases, and 15 bases lay between the germline ends. The germline V gene encodes CDR1 WNHNN and CDR2 SYGVQD (reference sequence). CDR3 residues: CASSHGPGANSPLHF. The CDR3 nucleotides read TGCGCCAGCAGCCACGGACCGGGGGCTAATTCACCCCTCCACTTT.

The V gene is TRBV2, the J gene TRBJ1-5, with TRBD1 as a possible D gene (5 bases). Germline lookup yields CDR1 SNHLY and CDR2 FYNNEI. There are 14 residues in the CDR3. V lost 6 bases, J lost 3 bases, and 12 bases lay in between. As DNA, the CDR3 is TGTGCCAGCAGACCTGACAGTATCAATCAGCCCCAGCATTTT. It translates to CASRPDSINQPQHF.

This rearrangement joins TRBV2 to TRBJ2-2; D is ambiguous. This CDR3 is built from 15 residues. Trimming pared 4 bases from V and 2 bases from J, leaving 11 bases between. Germline CDR1 and CDR2: SNHLY and FYNNEI. CDR3 sequence: CASSGFLLNTGELFF. The CDR3 region has the DNA TGTGCCAGCAGTGGATTTCTTCTCAACACCGGGGAGCTGTTTTTT.

CDR3 nucleotides: TGTGCCAGCAGCCAAGATTCCGGGGGTAGAGGTGGCTACACCTTC. This sequence encodes CASSQDSGGRGGYTF. The V gene is TRBV14, the J gene TRBJ1-2, with a weak D call TRBD1 (5 bases). Germline V CDR1 and CDR2: SGHDN, FVKESK. V lost 0 bases to trimming and J lost 7 bases, with 15 bases between them. This CDR3 is 15 amino acids long.

The chain employs TRBV11-2 and TRBJ1-2; no reliable D call. CDR1 is SGHAT, CDR2 FQNNGV, per germline. V shed 5 bases and J shed 3 bases, with 7 bases lying between them. This CDR3 comprises 12 residues. In nucleotides, the CDR3 is TGTGCCAGCAGCGAGGGAGACTATGGCTACACCTTC. It translates to CASSEGDYGYTF.

Ten or more counts support this clone. In DNA form, the CDR3 reads TGTGCCATCAGTGAGCGGGCTAGCACAGATACGCAGTATTTT. This sequence encodes CAISERASTDTQYF. The genes are TRBV10-3 and TRBJ2-3; D is uncertain. The germline V and J ends were trimmed by 2 bases and 0 bases, with 6 bases remaining between them. Germline V gives CDR1 ENHRY, CDR2 SYGVKD. This CDR3 spans 14 amino acids.

The chain combines TRBV3-1 (or the pseudogene TRBV3-2) with TRBJ1-1, with D possibly TRBD1 on 6 matching bases. Germline V gives CDR1 LGHDT, CDR2 YNNKEL (reference sequence). The ends were cut back, 4 bases at V and 4 bases at J, with 19 bases in the middle. This CDR3 has 16 amino acids. Here the CDR3 DNA reads TGTGCCAGCAGCCCTCGAACGGGGGGGCTTAGCACTGAAGCTTTCTTT. Its translation: CASSPRTGGLSTEAFF.

This rearrangement joins TRBV28 to TRBJ2-3; tentatively, D is TRBD1 (6 bases). CDR1 MDHEN and CDR2 SYDVKM come from the germline V gene. CDR3 length: 13 amino acids. Deletions cut 6 bases from V and 6 bases from J, with 13 bases between. CDR3: CASSSPDRDTQYF. The CDR3 DNA reads TGTGCCAGCAGCTCACCCGACAGGGATACGCAGTATTTT. Variable domain in full (rest from reference TRBV28 and TRBJ2-3): DVKVTQSSRYLVKRTGEKVFLECVQDMDHENMFWYRQDPGLGLRLIYFSYDVKMKEKGDIPEGYSVSREKKERFSLILESASTNQTSMYLCASSSPDRDTQYFGPGTRLTVL.

The chain combines TRBV18 with TRBJ2-7; D unclear. The CDR3 consists of 14 residues. Trimming took 4 bases from V and 3 from J, leaving 13 bases between them. Germline CDR1 and CDR2: KGHSH and LQKENI. This CDR3 reads CASSRIGRFYEQYF. The CDR3 region has the DNA TGTGCCAGCTCACGAATCGGACGCTTCTACGAGCAGTACTTC.

This chain links TRBV27 with TRBJ1-6; a weak D match, TRBD1 (6 bases). There are 14 residues in the CDR3. Trimming stripped 6 bases from V and 8 bases from J, with 14 bases between. The germline CDR1 and CDR2 sequences are MNHEY and SMNVEV (reference sequence). The DNA for the CDR3 is TGTGCCAGCAGGTTGGGACACCCAGATTCACCCCTCCACTTT. Translation gives CASRLGHPDSPLHF.

The chain is built from TRBV19 and TRBJ1-4; TRBD1 matches at 7 bases. The CDR3 extends over 18 amino acids. Germline CDR1 and CDR2: LNHDA and SQIVND (reference sequence). V lost 1 base to trimming and J lost 4 bases; unmatched junction nucleotides: 12. In DNA form, the CDR3 reads TGTGCCAGTAGTATAGGGGGGCCGGGACAGCAATTTAATGAAAAACTGTTTTTT. The encoded protein is CASSIGGPGQQFNEKLFF. The full variable domain, rest sourced from reference TRBV19 and TRBJ1-4, is DGGITQSPKYLFRKEGQNVTLSCEQNLNHDAMYWYRQDPGQGLRLIYYSQIVNDFQKGDIAEGYSVSREKKESFPLTVTSAQKNPTAFYLCASSIGGPGQQFNEKLFFGSGTQLSVL.

The V gene is TRBV9, the J gene TRBJ1-6, with D unclear. Per the germline V gene, CDR1 is SGDLS and CDR2 is YYNGEE. Trimming cost V 2 bases and J 8 bases, with 8 bases left between them. The CDR3 sequence is 13 residues long. As DNA, the CDR3 is TGTGCCAGCAGCGTTTTTCGGGATTCACCCCTCCACTTT. Protein sequence: CASSVFRDSPLHF.

The chain employs TRBV3-1 (or the pseudogene TRBV3-2) and TRBJ1-6; D not certain. The germline gives CDR1 LGHDT, CDR2 YNNKEL (reference sequence). V shed 0 bases and J shed 10 bases, with 7 bases lying between them. The CDR3 length is 13 residues. In DNA, the CDR3 is TGTGCCAGCAGCCAAGAATATGGGTCACCCCTCCACTTT. Amino acid sequence: CASSQEYGSPLHF.

J is TRBJ1-1 and V is TRBV6-5; D is unresolved. V was clipped by 7 bases and J by 8 bases, with 17 bases between them. Per the germline V gene, CDR1 is MNHEY and CDR2 is SVGAGI. The CDR3 spans 13 residues. CDR3 residues: CASIWAGGSEAFF. CDR3 nucleotide sequence: TGTGCCAGCATCTGGGCAGGTGGATCCGAAGCTTTCTTT.

The rearrangement uses TRBV19 and TRBJ1-1; the match to TRBD1 covers 8 bases. CDR1 is LNHDA and CDR2 is SQIVND in the germline V gene (reference sequence). The CDR3 is 18 amino acids. V was pared by 3 bases and J by 4 bases, with 16 bases of the junction left unmatched. Here the CDR3 DNA reads TGTGCCAGTAGTATCTCTGCGGCAGGGGGCGCGACGAGCACTGAAGCTTTCTTT. The encoded protein is CASSISAAGGATSTEAFF.

The J gene is TRBJ1-5, the V gene TRBV11-2, with a tentative D call TRBD1 (6 bases). Trimming stripped 4 bases from V and 5 bases from J, with 9 bases between. The CDR3 runs 13 residues. Germline CDR1 and CDR2: SGHAT and FQNNGV. The DNA of the CDR3 is TGTGCCAGCAGCTACCGGACAGATCAGCCCCAGCATTTT. It codes for CASSYRTDQPQHF.

The chain links TRBV2 to TRBJ2-1, with a weak D call TRBD2 (5 bases). Trimming removed 2 bases from V and 11 bases from J, with 10 bases in between. This CDR3 comprises 12 residues. Germline loops: CDR1 SNHLY, CDR2 FYNNEI. The CDR3 here is CASSEIYGKQFF. The CDR3 bases are TGTGCCAGCAGTGAAATCTACGGGAAGCAGTTCTTC.